A single sample is the source of the 3 T cell receptor beta chains below, sequenced in a study of post-analysis software for immune sequencing data. Study conclusions and caveats: A handful of TRBV segments were significantly more frequent in patients than in controls. TRBV5-6, TRBV5-1 and TRBV20-1 were among these segments.

These receptors have no known antigen. Built from TCR beta cDNA, the libraries had unique molecular identifiers in them. One entry per CDR3 protein, called by TCRdb with MiXCR from the PCR reads. The data contain about 820,000 distinct CDR3 sequences, around 50% of them singletons. The sample consisted of blood. These receptors originate from a girl aged 5 to 17 with multiple sclerosis.

Concerning this clonotype: The junction and the germline gene differ at one end; a read error may be behind it. The V gene is TRBV4-2, the J gene TRBJ1-2, with D unclear. CDR1 LGHNA and CDR2 YNFKEQ come from the germline V gene. This CDR3 is 15 amino acids long. Here the CDR3 reads CAGSRPTERTYGYTF. CDR3 DNA sequence: TGTGCCGGCAGCCGCCCGACGGAACGGACTTATGGCTACACCTTC.

CDR3 DNA: TGCAGTGCTAGAGGTGGGACTAGCGGGGCCTACGAGCAGTACTTC. It specifies CSARGGTSGAYEQYF. The V and J genes are TRBV20-1 and TRBJ2-7; 13 positions match TRBD2. Germline V gives CDR1 DFQATT, CDR2 SNEGSKA (reference sequence). V dropped 1 base and J dropped 2; count of bases not matched to a gene: 2. This CDR3 has 15 residues.

The chain joins TRBV20-1 to TRBJ2-5, with D perhaps being TRBD1 or TRBD2 (5 bases each). The J call may be faulty, since TRBJ2-7 better matches the DNA end. This CDR3 has 13 amino acids. Germline CDR1 reads DFQATT; CDR2 reads SNEGSKA (reference sequence). CDR3 DNA: TGCAGTGCCGGAAGCCGGGGCCGTTACGAGCAGTACTTC. This translates into CSAGSRGRYEQYF.